This is a list of T cell receptor beta chains from one sample in a study of tumor-infiltrating lymphocytes in primary liver carcinoma. Each CDR3 protein gets one entry after TCRdb re-called the multiplex PCR reads with MiXCR. The repertoire includes approximately 37,000 distinct CDR3 sequences, around 75% of them detected once, and approximately 37% sits in the top ten. The specimen sequenced was tumor-adjacent normal liver tissue. The source of these receptors is a man in his forties with primary liver carcinoma and hepatitis B virus infection. Each CDR3 is given with its conserved first and last residue. A D gene is named only where the DNA matches it firmly. Size is omitted from some rows. Given values are once, few, many or a class for expanded clones.

size: .
V: TRBV12-3/TRBV12-4
D: .
J: TRBJ2-3
length: 14
CDR3: CASRPTGSGAKQYF
DNA: TGTGCCAGCAGGCCTACAGGTTCGGGGGCTAAGCAGTATTTT

size: .
V: TRBV5-1
D: .
J: TRBJ2-7
length: 12
CDR3: CAIRHTGDEQYF
DNA: TGTGCCATCAGACATACCGGCGACGAGCAGTACTTC

size: .
V: TRBV5-1
D: TRBD1
J: TRBJ1-2
length: 14
CDR3: CASTPWTGGDGYTF
DNA: TGCGCCAGCACCCCTTGGACAGGGGGCGACGGCTACACCTTC

size: .
V: TRBV29-1
D: .
J: TRBJ2-2
length: 14
CDR3: CSVDTQGNTGELLF
DNA: TGCAGCGTTGATACGCAGGGGAACACCGGGGAGCTGCTATTT

size: many
V: TRBV6-6
D: TRBD1
J: TRBJ2-7
length: 14
CDR3: CASSTTGSMGEQYF
DNA: TGTGCCAGCAGTACGACAGGGTCGATGGGGGAGCAGTACTTC

size: .
V: TRBV7-9
D: .
J: TRBJ1-6
length: 15
CDR3: CASSFILGDNSPRHF
DNA: TGTGCCAGCAGCTTCATCTTGGGCGATAATTCACCCCGCCACTTT

size: .
V: TRBV29-1
D: TRBD2
J: TRBJ2-1
length: 15
CDR3: CSVEHTSGRDYEQFF
DNA: TGCAGCGTTGAGCACACTAGCGGGAGGGATTATGAGCAGTTCTTC

size: .
V: TRBV28
D: .
J: TRBJ1-5
length: 15
CDR3: CASSLRDLGNQPQHF
DNA: TGTGCCAGCAGTTTAAGGGATTTGGGCAATCAGCCCCAGCATTTT

size: .
V: TRBV4-2
D: .
J: TRBJ2-5
length: 15
CDR3: CASSQDLGSIETQYF
DNA: TGTGCCAGCAGCCAAGATCTGGGATCGATAGAGACCCAGTACTTC

size: .
V: TRBV24-1
D: TRBD2
J: TRBJ2-7
length: 16
CDR3: CATSDFSTSGVYKQNF
DNA: TGTGCCACCAGTGATTTTTCGACTAGCGGGGTCTACAAGCAGAACTTC

size: .
V: TRBV6-1
D: .
J: TRBJ2-5
length: 15
CDR3: CASNDQAGDQETRYF
DNA: TGTGCCAGCAATGATCAGGCAGGGGACCAAGAGACCCGGTACTTC

size: .
V: TRBV6-6
D: .
J: TRBJ2-2
length: 16
CDR3: CASSFPRGGSTGELFF
DNA: TGTGCCAGCAGTTTCCCGAGAGGGGGAAGTACCGGGGAGCTGTTTTTT

size: .
V: TRBV7-8
D: TRBD1
J: TRBJ1-1
length: 14
CDR3: CASSRTGANTESFF
DNA: TGCGCCAGCAGTCGGACAGGAGCGAACACTGAATCTTTCTTT

size: .
V: TRBV6-5
D: .
J: TRBJ2-1
length: 17
CDR3: CASKLSGGNFSYNEQFF
DNA: TGTGCCAGCAAGTTGAGTGGAGGGAATTTCTCCTACAATGAACAGTTCTTC

size: .
V: TRBV6-2/TRBV6-3
D: .
J: TRBJ2-7
length: 15
CDR3: CASSTPTNGGYEQYF
DNA: TGTGCCAGCAGCACTCCTACTAACGGAGGGTACGAGCAGTACTTC

size: .
V: TRBV5-1
D: .
J: TRBJ2-3
length: 15
CDR3: CARSSEELSTDTQYF
DNA: TGCGCCAGAAGCTCGGAGGAACTCAGCACAGATACACAGTATTTT

size: many
V: TRBV5-4
D: .
J: TRBJ2-2
length: 13
CDR3: CASSFQNTGELFF
DNA: TGTGCCAGCAGCTTCCAGAACACCGGGGAGCTGTTTTTT

size: .
V: TRBV4-2
D: .
J: TRBJ2-5
length: 12
CDR3: CASSQWGETQYF
DNA: TGTGCCAGCAGCCAATGGGGAGAGACCCAGTACTTC

size: .
V: TRBV11-2
D: .
J: TRBJ2-5
length: 16
CDR3: CTSSFESGMSMETQYF
DNA: TGTACCAGTAGTTTCGAGTCCGGGATGTCGATGGAGACCCAGTACTTC

size: once
V: TRBV28
D: .
J: TRBJ2-5
length: 15
CDR3: CANSLAAGRIKTQYF
DNA: TGTGCCAACAGTTTAGCGGCGGGACGGATAAAGACCCAGTACTTC

size: .
V: TRBV29-1
D: .
J: TRBJ2-2
length: 12
CDR3: CSVRTGAGELFF
DNA: TGCAGCGTCCGAACCGGGGCAGGGGAGCTGTTTTTT

size: many
V: TRBV6-1
D: TRBD1
J: TRBJ2-7
length: 15
CDR3: CASSEGTGSAYEQYF
DNA: TGTGCCAGCAGTGAAGGGACAGGGAGTGCGTACGAGCAGTACTTC

size: once
V: TRBV6-5
D: TRBD2
J: TRBJ2-7
length: 14
CDR3: CASSPGLGLNKQHF
DNA: TGTGCCAGCAGTCCGGGACTAGGATTGAACAAGCAGCACTTC

size: .
V: TRBV28
D: .
J: TRBJ2-3
length: 13
CDR3: CAGSLGGGYTQYF
DNA: TGTGCCGGCAGTTTAGGAGGCGGATATACGCAGTATTTT

size: once
V: TRBV14
D: .
J: TRBJ2-3
length: 13
CDR3: CANSRGYTDTRYF
DNA: TGTGCCAACAGTCGAGGATACACAGATACGCGGTATTTT

size: .
V: TRBV6-2/TRBV6-3
D: TRBD1
J: TRBJ1-5
length: 14
CDR3: CVSGRTGNNQPQHF
DNA: TGTGTCAGCGGGAGGACAGGGAATAATCAGCCCCAGCATTTT

size: few
V: TRBV5-1
D: TRBD2
J: TRBJ2-5
length: 15
CDR3: CASSPDSGSQGTQYF
DNA: TGCGCCAGCAGTCCAGATAGCGGGAGTCAAGGGACCCAGTACTTC

size: .
V: TRBV29-1
D: TRBD2
J: TRBJ2-1
length: 13
CDR3: CGGTSGKLYELFF
DNA: TGCGGCGGGACTAGCGGGAAACTCTATGAGCTGTTCTTC

size: .
V: TRBV29-1
D: .
J: TRBJ1-1
length: 12
CDR3: CSRSFTNTEASF
DNA: TGCAGCCGGAGCTTTACGAATACTGAAGCTTCCTTT